This T cell receptor (beta chain) was captured in a study of OX40 agonist ivuxolimab in advanced cancers. Study overall: In this cohort, patients received ivuxolimab, an agonistic anti-OX40 (CD134) antibody. Subjects had a mean age of roughly 57 years, with a range of 23 to 79; approximately 83% were male. Allowance was made for prior anti-PD-1, anti-PD-L1 or anti-CTLA-4 therapy, and approximately 41% had some.

Clones were sequenced by immunoSEQ multiplex PCR, and TCRdb holds only the in-frame ones, with some missing. The table includes about 98,000 clones, 85% to 95% detected once. The V and J ends lost 2 bases and 9 bases respectively, with 11 bases between them. The CDR3 is 14 residues long. In germline, CDR1 is MDHEN, CDR2 SYDVKM. Autoimmune disease history or systemic immunosuppression barred patients. The V call is TRBV28, the J call TRBJ1-6; D call uncertain. This specimen was CD4+ or CD8+ T cells sorted from blood, taken in a trial of the OX40 agonist ivuxolimab. This receptor was taken from an adult with an advanced solid tumor such as melanoma, head and neck, liver or kidney cancer. The CDR3 sequence is CASSLGGRSSPLHF. CDR3 DNA sequence: TGTGCCAGCAGTTTAGGTGGGAGGAGTTCACCCCTCCACTTT.